This T cell receptor beta chain was captured in a study of graft-versus-host responses after intestinal transplantation. Sequenced by immunoSEQ multiplex PCR; TCRdb stores in-frame clones only, minus some. Altogether roughly 11,000 clones are present, approximately 93% being singletons, with the ten largest covering approximately 3.6%. Indicated time point: postoperative day 105 after intestinal transplantation (dayNNNN = postoperative day). The receptor comes from a human patient who received an intestinal transplant, so some T cells may come from the graft donor. Sample: PBMCs, taken 105 days after intestinal transplantation.

CDR3 amino acids: CASSDGTGETGELFF. The CDR3 DNA sequence: TGCGCCAGCAGCGACGGGACAGGGGAGACCGGGGAGCTGTTTTTT. The chain links TRBV5-1 to TRBJ2-2, with 10 nucleotides matching TRBD1. The CDR3 covers 15 residues. The germline gives CDR1 SGHRS, CDR2 YFSETQ. Trimming removed 4 bases from V and 5 bases from J; junction bases left unmatched: 5.